Below, one T cell receptor (beta chain) is given with its context. These data originate in a study of blood T cell repertoires in COVID-19. Study-level information: In each case, the material was cDNA or gDNA derived from T cells, B-cell-depleted T cells, or PBMCs.

The method was immunoSEQ multiplex PCR; TCRdb's version includes in-frame clones alone and lacks a portion of them. The repertoire holds about 160,000 clones, with approximately 84% as singletons. Germline V lookup: CDR1 SGDLS, CDR2 YYNGEE. The V gene end was trimmed by 2 bases and the J gene end by 6 bases; junction bases not matched to a gene: 8. The CDR3 loop spans 15 amino acids. This chain links TRBV9 with TRBJ2-1; 7 nucleotides align to TRBD2. The sample taken for sequencing was peripheral blood. This clonotype was sampled from a woman older than 75 with acute or convalescent COVID-19. Here the CDR3 DNA reads TGTGCCAGCAGCGTTAGCGGGCAGGACGTCAATGAGCAGTTCTTC. This codes for CASSVSGQDVNEQFF.